The clone carrying this T cell receptor beta chain showed up just once. TCRdb keeps only in-frame clones here, not all; method: immunoSEQ multiplex PCR. The sample carries 70,000 or so clones, about 89% recorded once. This record comes from a study of cytomegalovirus exposure and HLA in healthy donors. A roughly 120-subject validation cohort, separate from the approximately 720-subject first cohort, supplied the donors. Per germline, CDR1 LNHDA and CDR2 SQIVND (reference sequence). The CDR3 is 14 amino acids. V was clipped by 4 bases and J by 3 bases; unmatched bases: 6. This clonotype was obtained from a man in his late teens or twenties in good health and CMV-seronegative. The V call is TRBV19, the J call TRBJ2-7, with 7 bases matching TRBD2. Sequencing was done on a sample of PBMCs. The CDR3 bases are TGTGCCAGTAGTAGGGCGGGGGACTACTACGAGCAGTACTTC. Protein sequence: CASSRAGDYYEQYF.